The T cell receptor (beta chain) described here comes from a study of T cells in Graves' hyperthyroidism and ophthalmopathy. The CDR3 spans 15 residues. V lost 0 bases to trimming and J lost 0 bases, with 6 bases between them. CDR1 and CDR2 from the germline V gene are MNHNY and SVGAGI (reference sequence). General study results and limits: From stable hyperthyroidism, ophthalmopathy was separated by a 13 V-J model.

There are a few counts of this clonotype. Its target is not known. Patients were aged 18 to 65, had disease duration under 2 months, and had newly diagnosed hyperthyroidism. It was RNA transcripts that yielded the amplified TCR beta CDR3 regions. When the TCR CDR3 underwent first-round RT-PCR, the HTBI primer set was used. Each CDR3 protein gets one entry after TCRdb re-called the multiplex PCR reads with MiXCR. This table holds roughly 580,000 distinct CDR3 sequences, roughly 46% found once. Sequencing was performed on peripheral blood or thyroid tissue (not recorded which). The sequence was collected from a woman aged 18-35 years with Graves' hyperthyroidism. This sequence joins TRBV6-6 and TRBJ1-3; D gene unclear. The CDR3 protein is CASSYSFHSGNTIYF. In nucleotides, the CDR3 is TGTGCCAGCAGTTACTCGTTTCACTCTGGAAACACCATATATTTT.